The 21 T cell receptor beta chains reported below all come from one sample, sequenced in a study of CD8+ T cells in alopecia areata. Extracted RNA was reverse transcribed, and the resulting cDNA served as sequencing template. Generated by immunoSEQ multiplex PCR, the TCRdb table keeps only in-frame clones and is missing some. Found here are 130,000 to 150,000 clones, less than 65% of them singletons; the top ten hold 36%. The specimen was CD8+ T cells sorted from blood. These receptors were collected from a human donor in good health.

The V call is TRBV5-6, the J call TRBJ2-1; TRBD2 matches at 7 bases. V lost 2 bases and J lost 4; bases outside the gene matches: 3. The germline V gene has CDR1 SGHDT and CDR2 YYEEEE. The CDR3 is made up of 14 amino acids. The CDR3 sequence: CASSFGGTYNEQFF. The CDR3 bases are TGTGCCAGCAGCTTCGGGGGGACTTACAATGAGCAGTTCTTC.

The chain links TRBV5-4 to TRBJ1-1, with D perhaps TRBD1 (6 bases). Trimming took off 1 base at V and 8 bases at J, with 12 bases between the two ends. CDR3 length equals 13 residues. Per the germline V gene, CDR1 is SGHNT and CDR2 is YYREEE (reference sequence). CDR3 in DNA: TGTGCCAGCAGCTTGTCGGGGGCTGAGGAAGCTTTCTTT. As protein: CASSLSGAEEAFF.

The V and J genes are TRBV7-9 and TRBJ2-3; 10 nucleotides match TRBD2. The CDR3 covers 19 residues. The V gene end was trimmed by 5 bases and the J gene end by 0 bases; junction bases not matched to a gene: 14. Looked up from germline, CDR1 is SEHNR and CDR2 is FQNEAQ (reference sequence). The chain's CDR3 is CASSPPPGTSDTSTDTQYF. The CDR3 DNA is TGTGCCAGCAGCCCTCCCCCCGGGACTAGCGATACAAGCACAGATACGCAGTATTTT. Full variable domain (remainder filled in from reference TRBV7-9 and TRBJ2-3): DTGVSQNPRHKITKRGQNVTFRCDPISEHNRLYWYRQTLGQGPEFLTYFQNEAQLEKSRLLSDRFSAERPKGSFSTLEIQRTEQGDSAMYLCASSPPPGTSDTSTDTQYFGPGTRLTVL.

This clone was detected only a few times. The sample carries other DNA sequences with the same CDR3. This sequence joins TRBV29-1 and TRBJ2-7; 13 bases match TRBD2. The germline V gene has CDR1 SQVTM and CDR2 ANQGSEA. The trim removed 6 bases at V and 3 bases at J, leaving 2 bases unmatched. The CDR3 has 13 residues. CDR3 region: CSVGTSGIYEQYF. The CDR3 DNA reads TGCAGCGTGGGGACTAGCGGGATCTACGAGCAGTACTTC.

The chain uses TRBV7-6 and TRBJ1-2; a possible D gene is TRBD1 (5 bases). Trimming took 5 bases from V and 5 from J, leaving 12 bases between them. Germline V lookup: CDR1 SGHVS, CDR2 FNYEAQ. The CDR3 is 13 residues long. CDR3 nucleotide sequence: TGTGCCAGCAGCGCAGGGCCAAAGTATGGCTACACCTTC. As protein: CASSAGPKYGYTF.

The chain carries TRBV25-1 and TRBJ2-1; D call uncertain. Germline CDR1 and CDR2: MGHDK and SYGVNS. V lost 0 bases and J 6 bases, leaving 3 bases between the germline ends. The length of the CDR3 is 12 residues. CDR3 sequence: CASSEYSNEQFF. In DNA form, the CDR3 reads TGTGCCAGCAGTGAATACAGCAATGAGCAGTTCTTC.

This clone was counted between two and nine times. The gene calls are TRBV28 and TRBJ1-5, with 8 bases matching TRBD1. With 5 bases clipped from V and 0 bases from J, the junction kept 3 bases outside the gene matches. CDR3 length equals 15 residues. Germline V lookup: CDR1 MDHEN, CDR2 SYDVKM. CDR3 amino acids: CASSPTGDSNQPQHF. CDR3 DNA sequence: TGTGCCAGCAGTCCGACAGGGGATAGCAATCAGCCCCAGCATTTT.

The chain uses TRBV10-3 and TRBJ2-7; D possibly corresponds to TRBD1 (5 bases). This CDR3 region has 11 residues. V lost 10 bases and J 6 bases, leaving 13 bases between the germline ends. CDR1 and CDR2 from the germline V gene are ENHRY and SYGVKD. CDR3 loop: CATIQGREQYF. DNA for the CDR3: TGTGCCACCATCCAGGGCCGCGAGCAGTACTTC.

CDR3 in DNA: TGCAGCGTTCCGGGACATAACACCGGGGAGCTGTTTTTT. Protein: CSVPGHNTGELFF. The genes are TRBV29-1 and TRBJ2-2; D perhaps matches TRBD1 (6 bases). Germline V CDR1 and CDR2: SQVTM, ANQGSEA. The CDR3 covers 13 residues. V was shortened by 5 bases and J by 2 bases, with 9 bases between the two germline ends.

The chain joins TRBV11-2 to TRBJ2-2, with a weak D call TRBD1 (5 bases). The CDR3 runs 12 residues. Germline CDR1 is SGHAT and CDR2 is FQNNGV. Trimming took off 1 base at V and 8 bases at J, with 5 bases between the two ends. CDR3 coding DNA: TGTGCCAGCAGCTTAGGACAGGGGGAGCTGTTTTTT. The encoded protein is CASSLGQGELFF.

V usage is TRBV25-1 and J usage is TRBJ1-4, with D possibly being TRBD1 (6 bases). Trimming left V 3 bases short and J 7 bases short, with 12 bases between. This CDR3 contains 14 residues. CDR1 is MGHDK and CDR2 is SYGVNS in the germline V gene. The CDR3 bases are TGTGCCAGCAGTGAGCAGGGGTTCGGTGAAAAACTGTTTTTT. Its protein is CASSEQGFGEKLFF.

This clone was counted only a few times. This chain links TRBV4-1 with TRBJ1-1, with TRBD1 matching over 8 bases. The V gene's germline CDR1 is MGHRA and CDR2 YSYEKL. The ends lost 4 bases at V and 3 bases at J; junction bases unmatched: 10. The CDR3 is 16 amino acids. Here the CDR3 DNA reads TGCGCCAGCAGCCGGGGCAGGGGGCGCGAGGACACTGAAGCTTTCTTT. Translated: CASSRGRGREDTEAFF.

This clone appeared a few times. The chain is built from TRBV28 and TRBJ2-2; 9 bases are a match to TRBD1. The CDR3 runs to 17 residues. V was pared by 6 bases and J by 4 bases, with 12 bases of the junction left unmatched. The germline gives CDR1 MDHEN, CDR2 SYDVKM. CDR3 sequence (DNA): TGTGCCAGCAGCCGAATTAAGTCGGACAGGGGCACCGGGGAGCTGTTTTTT. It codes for CASSRIKSDRGTGELFF. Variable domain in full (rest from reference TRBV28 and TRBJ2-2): DVKVTQSSRYLVKRTGEKVFLECVQDMDHENMFWYRQDPGLGLRLIYFSYDVKMKEKGDIPEGYSVSREKKERFSLILESASTNQTSMYLCASSRIKSDRGTGELFFGEGSRLTVL.

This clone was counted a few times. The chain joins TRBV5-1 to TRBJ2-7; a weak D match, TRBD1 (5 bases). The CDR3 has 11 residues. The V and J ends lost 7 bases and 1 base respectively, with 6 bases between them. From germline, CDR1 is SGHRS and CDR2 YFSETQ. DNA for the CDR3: TGCGCCAGCGCAGGGTCCTACGAGCAGTACTTC. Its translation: CASAGSYEQYF.

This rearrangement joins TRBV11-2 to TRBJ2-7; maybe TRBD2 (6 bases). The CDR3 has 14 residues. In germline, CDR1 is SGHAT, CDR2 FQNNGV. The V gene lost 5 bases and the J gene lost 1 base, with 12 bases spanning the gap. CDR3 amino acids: CASSPSGGSYEQYF. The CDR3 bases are TGTGCCAGCAGCCCCTCCGGGGGTTCCTACGAGCAGTACTTC. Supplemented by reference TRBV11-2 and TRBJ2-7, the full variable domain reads EAGVAQSPRYKIIEKRQSVAFWCNPISGHATLYWYQQILGQGPKLLIQFQNNGVVDDSQLPKDRFSAERLKGVDSTLKIQPAKLEDSAVYLCASSPSGGSYEQYFGPGTRLTVT.

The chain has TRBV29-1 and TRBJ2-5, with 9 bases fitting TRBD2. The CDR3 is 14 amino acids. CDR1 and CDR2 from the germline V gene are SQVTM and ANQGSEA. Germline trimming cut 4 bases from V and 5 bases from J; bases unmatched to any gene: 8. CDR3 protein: CSVVQREVRETQYF. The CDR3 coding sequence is TGCAGCGTTGTGCAGCGGGAGGTCCGGGAGACCCAGTACTTC.

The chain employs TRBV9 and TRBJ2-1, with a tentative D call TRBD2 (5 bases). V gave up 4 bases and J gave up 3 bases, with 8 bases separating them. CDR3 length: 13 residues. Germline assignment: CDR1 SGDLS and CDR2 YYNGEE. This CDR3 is CASSTRDYNEQFF. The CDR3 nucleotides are TGTGCCAGCAGCACCCGGGACTACAATGAGCAGTTCTTC.

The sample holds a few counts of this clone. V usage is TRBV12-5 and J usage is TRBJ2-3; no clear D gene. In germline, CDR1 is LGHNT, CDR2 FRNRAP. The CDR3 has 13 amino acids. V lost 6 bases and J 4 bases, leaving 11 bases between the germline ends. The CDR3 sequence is CASGEDSSDTQYF. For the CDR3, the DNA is TGTGCTAGTGGGGAAGACTCCTCAGATACGCAGTATTTT.

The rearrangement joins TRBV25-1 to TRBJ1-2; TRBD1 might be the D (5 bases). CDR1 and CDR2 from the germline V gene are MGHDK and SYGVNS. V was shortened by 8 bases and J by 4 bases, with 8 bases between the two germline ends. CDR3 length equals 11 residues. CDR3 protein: CASSGGYGYTF. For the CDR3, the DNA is TGTGCCAGCTCGGGGGGCTATGGCTACACCTTC.

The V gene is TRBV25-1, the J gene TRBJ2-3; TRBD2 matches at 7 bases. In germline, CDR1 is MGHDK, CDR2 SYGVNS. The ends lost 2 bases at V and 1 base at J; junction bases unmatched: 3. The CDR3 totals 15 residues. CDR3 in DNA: TGTGCCAGCAGTGAAACTAGCGTAGGCACAGATACGCAGTATTTT. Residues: CASSETSVGTDTQYF.

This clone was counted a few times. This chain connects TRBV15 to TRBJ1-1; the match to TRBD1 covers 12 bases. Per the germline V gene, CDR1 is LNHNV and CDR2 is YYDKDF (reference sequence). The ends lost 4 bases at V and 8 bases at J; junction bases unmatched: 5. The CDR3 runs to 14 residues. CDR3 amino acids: CATSIGGTGGEAFF. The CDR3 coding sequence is TGTGCCACCAGCATCGGGGGGACAGGGGGCGAAGCTTTCTTT.